The present T cell receptor (beta chain) was sequenced within a study of blood T cell repertoires in COVID-19. V lost 0 bases and J lost 10, with 12 bases in between. Germline V gene sequence: CDR1 LGHDT, CDR2 YNNKEL (reference sequence). The CDR3 spans 13 residues. As originally analysed: Counts of nucleated cells, estimated from reference gene primer amplification, were obtained. The method was immunoSEQ multiplex PCR; TCRdb's version includes in-frame clones alone and lacks a portion of them. From that table come the V and J calls and clone size; the DNA was used to work out D and trimming. In the table there are a few hundred thousand clones, approximately 84% of which are singletons. Participant-given clinical history determined each cohort assignment. This clone turned up a few times.

The chain combines TRBV3-1 (or the pseudogene TRBV3-2) with TRBJ1-1; the D gene is possibly TRBD1 (5 bases). The material sequenced was PBMCs or T cells enriched from blood (not recorded which). The receptor was derived from a woman under 40 who had recovered from COVID-19. The CDR3 DNA sequence: TGTGCCAGCAGCCAAGATCGGGGGAGAGGAGCTTTCTTT. Its translation is CASSQDRGRGAFF.